The clone carrying this T cell receptor beta chain was detected ten times or more. Its antigen is still unknown. This sample was included in a study of T cells after yellow fever vaccination. Study observations and caveats: Abundant clonotypes from the bulk population could get into FACS-sorted repertoires as contaminants.

TCRdb re-called the 5' RACE reads with MiXCR, one entry per CDR3 protein. The sample contains approximately 300,000 distinct CDR3 sequences, 6.8% of which appear only once. Germline CDR1 is SNHLY and CDR2 is FYNNEI. V was shortened by 7 bases and J by 4 bases, with 20 bases between the two germline ends. The CDR3 is 16 residues long. The source is a man in his late teens or twenties who received the YFV17D yellow fever vaccine. The rearrangement uses TRBV2 and TRBJ1-5; D gene unclear. This sample comprised PBMCs, obtained around 45 days after the first yellow fever vaccination. CDR3 DNA: TGTGCCAGCATGGGCGAGGGCCGTGCCGGTAATCAGCCCCAGCATTTT. It is translated as CASMGEGRAGNQPQHF.